A single sample gave rise to the 22 T cell receptor beta chains below, sequenced in a study of blood T cell repertoires in COVID-19. Libraries were prepared by immunoSEQ multiplex PCR; TCRdb keeps only in-frame clonotypes and omits some of them. Among more than 15,000 clones listed, 78% were seen once. The sample comprised peripheral blood. These receptors were collected from a man aged 60 to 69 with active or convalescent COVID-19.

The genes are TRBV27 and TRBJ1-3; tentative D call: TRBD1 (6 bases). Germline V gives CDR1 MNHEY, CDR2 SMNVEV (reference sequence). This CDR3 spans 19 amino acids. Trimming took 2 bases from V and 1 from J, leaving 21 bases between them. CDR3 coding DNA: TGTGCCAGCAGTTTAAGGGCGAGGGGCAGGGGTGAATCTGGAAACACCATATATTTT. Protein product: CASSLRARGRGESGNTIYF.

This clone has more than one count but fewer than ten. The chain recombines TRBV6-2 or TRBV6-3 with TRBJ1-2, with 12 bases lining up with TRBD1. CDR3 length equals 17 residues. The ends lost 4 bases at V and 8 bases at J; junction bases unmatched: 14. Germline assignment: CDR1 MNHEY and CDR2 SVGEGT. The CDR3 reads CASSFLSPGQGARGYTF. The CDR3 nucleotides read TGTGCCAGCAGTTTTCTCAGCCCGGGACAGGGGGCGCGGGGCTACACCTTC.

Turning to this clone: Without the conserved terminal phenylalanine or tryptophan, this CDR3 likely stems from a read error. The DNA is left out, because the CDR3 cannot be placed on it with certainty; the CDR3 is given as TCRdb lists it. The V and J genes are TRBV30 and TRBJ1-1; no check of the table's D call, TRBD1, against the DNA was made. Including both end residues, the CDR3 is 12 amino acids long. Germline lookup yields CDR1 GTSNPN and CDR2 SVGIG (reference sequence). The CDR3 is CAWSVGGALESV.

J is TRBJ1-2 and V is TRBV5-1; 10 nucleotides agree with TRBD1. The V segment lost 4 bases and the J segment 8 bases; nucleotides outside the gene matches: 5. CDR1 and CDR2 from the germline V gene are SGHRS and YFSETQ. This CDR3 has 13 amino acids. The CDR3 coding sequence is TGCGCCAGCAGCCCGACAGGGGGCGTAGGCTACACCTTC. It specifies CASSPTGGVGYTF.

V and J are TRBV4-1 and TRBJ2-1; 14 positions match TRBD2. Germline values: CDR1 MGHRA, CDR2 YSYEKL. The V gene end was trimmed by 4 bases and the J gene end by 8 bases; junction bases not matched to a gene: 7. This CDR3 is built from 16 residues. Here the CDR3 DNA reads TGCGCCAGCAGCCCCCGGACTAGCGGGGGGCTCGATGAGCAGTTCTTC. Protein product: CASSPRTSGGLDEQFF.

CDR3 bases: TGTGCCTGGATGATAGCGGGTGCGAACACCGGGGAGCTGTTTTTT. It translates to CAWMIAGANTGELFF. The chain carries TRBV30 and TRBJ2-2; 7 positions match TRBD2. The CDR3 is 15 residues long. The germline V gene encodes CDR1 GTSNPN and CDR2 SVGIG (reference sequence). Trimming took 4 bases from V and 0 from J; bases not matched to a gene: 5.

The chain joins TRBV19 to TRBJ1-1; D not resolved. The CDR3 has 12 residues. Trimming stripped 3 bases from V and 5 bases from J, with 7 bases between. Germline V gene data show CDR1 as LNHDA and CDR2 as SQIVND (reference sequence). The DNA of the CDR3 is TGTGCCAGTAGTATCGCGGCGACTGAAGCTTTCTTT. Protein product: CASSIAATEAFF.

The genes are TRBV25-1 and TRBJ2-5, with D possibly being TRBD1 (5 bases). The V end was cut by 3 bases, the J end by 1 base, with 12 bases between. This CDR3 spans 15 amino acids. Germline V CDR1 and CDR2: MGHDK, SYGVNS. This CDR3 is CASSDPSRGQETQYF. The CDR3 region has the DNA TGTGCCAGCAGTGACCCCTCTAGGGGCCAAGAGACCCAGTACTTC.

The V and J genes are TRBV7-3 and TRBJ1-6; tentative D call: TRBD1 (6 bases). Trimming took off 5 bases at V and 9 bases at J, with 11 bases between the two ends. The CDR3 sequence is 13 residues long. The germline V gene encodes CDR1 SGHTA and CDR2 FQGTGA. The CDR3 loop is CASSQDRLSPLHF. CDR3 nucleotides: TGTGCCAGCAGCCAGGACAGACTTTCACCCCTCCACTTT.

The rearrangement uses TRBV19 and TRBJ2-3; 9 nucleotides align to TRBD2. This CDR3 spans 19 amino acids. Germline-derived CDR1 and CDR2 are LNHDA and SQIVND (reference sequence). V shed 4 bases, J shed 4 bases, and the junction held 18 bases outside the gene matches. The CDR3 bases are TGTGCCAGTAGTAGACGGAAACACCCCGGGACTAGCAGGGCAGATACGCAGTATTTT. It codes for CASSRRKHPGTSRADTQYF.

J is TRBJ2-3 and V is TRBV6-5; possible D gene TRBD2, 6 bases. Germline lookup yields CDR1 MNHEY and CDR2 SVGAGI. The CDR3 loop spans 13 amino acids. V was trimmed by 11 bases and J by 0 bases, leaving 12 bases between them. CDR3 DNA sequence: TGTGCCCACCGGAGGGCGAGCACAGATACGCAGTATTTT. This codes for CAHRRASTDTQYF.

The chain joins TRBV30 to TRBJ2-1, with 8 bases identical to TRBD1. J was trimmed by 1 base and V by 6 bases; bases with no gene match: 8. The CDR3 is 15 residues long. The germline V gene encodes CDR1 GTSNPN and CDR2 SVGIG (reference sequence). CDR3 sequence (DNA): TGTGCCTGCTCCAGGGGGCTCGGATCCTACAATGAGCAGTTCTTC. This codes for CACSRGLGSYNEQFF. Variable domain in full (rest from reference TRBV30 and TRBJ2-1): SQTIHQWPATLVQPVGSPLSLECTVEGTSNPNLYWYRQAAGRGLQLLFYSVGIGQISSEVPQNLSASRPQDRQFILSSKKLLLSDSGFYLCACSRGLGSYNEQFFGPGTRLTVL.

This clone was found once. V is TRBV11-2 and J is TRBJ2-2; no clear D. Germline CDR1 reads SGHAT; CDR2 reads FQNNGV. The CDR3 spans 15 residues. Trimming took off 5 bases at V and 1 base at J, with 11 bases between the two ends. The CDR3 nucleotides read TGTGCCAGCAGCCTCATGACACTGAACACCGGGGAGCTGTTTTTT. Amino acid sequence: CASSLMTLNTGELFF.

The chain links TRBV2 to TRBJ2-1; 8 bases map to TRBD2. After removal of 4 bases from V and 0 bases from J, the junction contained 2 bases not matched to a gene. The CDR3 contains 15 residues. Germline V gene lookup returns CDR1 SNHLY and CDR2 FYNNEI. The CDR3 here is CASSASGSSYNEQFF. The CDR3 DNA sequence: TGTGCCAGCAGTGCGAGCGGGAGCTCCTACAATGAGCAGTTCTTC.

The J gene is TRBJ1-4, the V gene TRBV18; 9 nucleotides agree with TRBD1. CDR1 is KGHSH, CDR2 LQKENI, per germline. The V and J ends lost 4 bases and 5 bases, in that order; junction bases with no gene match: 5. This CDR3 contains 15 residues. In DNA form, the CDR3 reads TGTGCCAGCTCACTGGCACAGGGGGCGAATGAAAAACTGTTTTTT. This sequence encodes CASSLAQGANEKLFF.

This rearrangement joins TRBV4-1 to TRBJ2-3, with D perhaps matching TRBD1 (5 bases). Trimming shortened V by 2 bases and J by 4 bases, and 13 bases separated the two germline ends. Per germline, CDR1 MGHRA and CDR2 YSYEKL. This CDR3 has 15 residues. The DNA of the CDR3 is TGCGCCAGCAGCCAAAGGCAGGGTGGCGCAGATACGCAGTATTTT. This translates into CASSQRQGGADTQYF.

The CDR3, as DNA: TGTGCCAGCATTGGACGCGGGAGTCCGTTAGATACGCAGTATTTT. This translates into CASIGRGSPLDTQYF. This chain uses TRBV6-5 with TRBJ2-3, with 7 bases that match TRBD2. The length of the CDR3 is 15 residues. With 7 bases clipped from V and 5 bases from J, the junction kept 12 bases outside the gene matches. Germline V gene data show CDR1 as MNHEY and CDR2 as SVGAGI.

This sequence joins TRBV10-1 and TRBJ2-7; D not resolved. The CDR3 is made up of 12 amino acids. The germline V gene has CDR1 WNHNN and CDR2 SYGVQD (reference sequence). Trimming took 10 bases from V and 3 from J, leaving 13 bases between them. The CDR3 spells CAIPQIVYEQYF. The CDR3, as DNA: TGCGCCATCCCCCAAATAGTCTACGAGCAGTACTTC.

The gene calls are TRBV10-1 and TRBJ1-1, with 8 bases matching TRBD1. The CDR3 runs 16 residues. The germline V gene has CDR1 WNHNN and CDR2 SYGVQD (reference sequence). The CDR3 DNA reads TGCGCTAATGGATCAGGGGGCGCTAGGATGAACACTGAAGCTTTCTTT. It codes for CANGSGGARMNTEAFF.

This sequence joins TRBV3-1 (or the pseudogene TRBV3-2) and TRBJ2-2, with D maybe TRBD1 (5 bases). Looked up from germline, CDR1 is LGHDT and CDR2 is YNNKEL (reference sequence). The CDR3 covers 15 residues. Trimming pared 4 bases from V and 0 bases from J, leaving 9 bases between. CDR3 residues: CASSLRQTNTGELFF. As DNA, the CDR3 is TGTGCCAGCAGCCTTCGACAGACGAACACCGGGGAGCTGTTTTTT.

V is TRBV29-1 and J is TRBJ2-7, with D maybe TRBD1 (6 bases). Germline values: CDR1 SQVTM, CDR2 ANQGSEA. The CDR3 spans 14 residues. Trimming removed 6 bases at V and 9 bases at J, with 24 bases between. The CDR3 DNA is TGCAGCGTGAGAACAGGGACAAGCAGGACAGCGCAGTACTTC. Translated, it gives CSVRTGTSRTAQYF.

The chain combines TRBV7-9 with TRBJ2-7; TRBD1 matches at 7 bases. Trimming took 0 bases from V and 3 from J; bases not matched to a gene: 8. The germline V gene has CDR1 SEHNR and CDR2 FQNEAQ (reference sequence). The CDR3 loop spans 16 amino acids. The CDR3 spells CASSLALGQQNYEQYF. Written as DNA, the CDR3 is TGTGCCAGCAGCTTAGCCCTGGGACAGCAAAACTACGAGCAGTACTTC.